The rows below give T cell receptor beta chains drawn from one sample of a study of read filtering for tumor transcriptome and immune sequencing. TCRdb redid the calling of the reads with MiXCR, one entry per CDR3 protein. The sample lists around 40,000 distinct CDR3 sequences, about 13% occurring once. Specimen: a population of CD138-negative cells sorted from bone marrow. The receptors were sampled from a donor older than 35 with multiple myeloma. The CDR3 runs from the conserved cysteine through the conserved F or W. The order of the fields is J gene, clone size, V gene, CDR3 length, D gene, CDR3 DNA, CDR3 protein. The D gene is left open where the match is weak. Rows give clone size only sometimes, using once, few, many, or a class for an expanded clone.

j_call: TRBJ2-3
clone_size: many
v_call: TRBV27
cdr3_length: 11
d_call: .
cdr3_nt: TGTGCCAGCAGAGGGGGGGATACGCAGTATTTT
cdr3_aa: CASRGGDTQYF

j_call: TRBJ1-5
clone_size: many
v_call: TRBV6-1
cdr3_length: 16
d_call: TRBD1
cdr3_nt: TGTGCCAGCAGTGAAAATTGGACAGGGGGGAATCAGCCCCAGCATTTT
cdr3_aa: CASSENWTGGNQPQHF

j_call: TRBJ2-1
clone_size: few
v_call: TRBV29-1
cdr3_length: 13
d_call: TRBD1
cdr3_nt: TGCAGCGTTGCGGGACAGGGGTTGTTTGAGCAGTTCTTC
cdr3_aa: CSVAGQGLFEQFF

j_call: TRBJ2-2
clone_size: many
v_call: TRBV19
cdr3_length: 15
d_call: .
cdr3_nt: TGTGCCAGTAAGGCCCCCGGCAGGGTGGCCAGGGAGCTGTTTTTT
cdr3_aa: CASKAPGRVARELFF

j_call: TRBJ2-7
clone_size: many
v_call: TRBV3-2
cdr3_length: 14
d_call: .
cdr3_nt: TGTGCCAGAGACTCACAGGGTAAAGGGTACGAGCAGTACTTC
cdr3_aa: CARDSQGKGYEQYF

j_call: TRBJ2-1
clone_size: many
v_call: TRBV20-1
cdr3_length: 16
d_call: .
cdr3_nt: TGCAGTGCTAGAGATCCTGGGAGATCCACCTACAATGAGCAGTTCTTC
cdr3_aa: CSARDPGRSTYNEQFF

j_call: TRBJ2-7
clone_size: .
v_call: TRBV20-1
cdr3_length: 13
d_call: .
cdr3_nt: TGCAGTGCTAGAGATCAGGACACTTACGAGCGGTACTTC
cdr3_aa: CSARDQDTYERYF

j_call: TRBJ2-2
clone_size: many
v_call: TRBV3-1
cdr3_length: 17
d_call: .
cdr3_nt: TGTGCCAGCAGCCCAATCACCGGAACGTCGAACACCGGGGAGCTGTTTTTT
cdr3_aa: CASSPITGTSNTGELFF

j_call: TRBJ1-3
clone_size: many
v_call: TRBV7-2
cdr3_length: 18
d_call: .
cdr3_nt: TGTGCCAGCAGCTTAGTCGCCGTCGGTAGGGGGAGTGGAAACACCATATATTTT
cdr3_aa: CASSLVAVGRGSGNTIYF

j_call: TRBJ2-3
clone_size: many
v_call: TRBV7-6
cdr3_length: 13
d_call: .
cdr3_nt: TGTGCCAGCAGCGGTCACCGCCCGGATACGCAGTATTTT
cdr3_aa: CASSGHRPDTQYF

j_call: TRBJ2-7
clone_size: few
v_call: TRBV7-8
cdr3_length: 16
d_call: TRBD1
cdr3_nt: TGTGCCAGCTTACGCAATCGGGGACAGGGTTGGAAAGAGCAGTACTTC
cdr3_aa: CASLRNRGQGWKEQYF

j_call: TRBJ2-1
clone_size: many
v_call: TRBV6-2/TRBV6-3
cdr3_length: 15
d_call: .
cdr3_nt: TGTGCCAGCAGACGACGGGCCTACTCCTACAATGAGCAGTTCTTC
cdr3_aa: CASRRRAYSYNEQFF

j_call: TRBJ2-3
clone_size: many
v_call: TRBV7-2
cdr3_length: 14
d_call: .
cdr3_nt: TGTGCCAGCAGCCGAAACAGACTACCAGATACGCAGTATTTT
cdr3_aa: CASSRNRLPDTQYF

j_call: TRBJ2-6
clone_size: many
v_call: TRBV4-1
cdr3_length: 22
d_call: TRBD1
cdr3_nt: TGCGCCAGCAGCCAAGTCTTGCAACCGACAGGGTCCTTATCTTGGGGGGCCAACGTCCTGACTTTC
cdr3_aa: CASSQVLQPTGSLSWGANVLTF

j_call: TRBJ2-3
clone_size: many
v_call: TRBV7-9
cdr3_length: 14
d_call: TRBD1
cdr3_nt: TGTGCCAGCAGCCTGACAGGGCCCACAGATACGCAGTATTTT
cdr3_aa: CASSLTGPTDTQYF

j_call: TRBJ2-7
clone_size: .
v_call: TRBV6-5
cdr3_length: 13
d_call: .
cdr3_nt: TGTGCCAGCAGTCGCGACGGCCTCCACGAGCAGTACTTC
cdr3_aa: CASSRDGLHEQYF

j_call: TRBJ2-7
clone_size: many
v_call: TRBV7-9
cdr3_length: 14
d_call: TRBD2
cdr3_nt: TGTGCCAGCAGCTCTAGCGGGAGAGGGAACGAGCAGTACTTC
cdr3_aa: CASSSSGRGNEQYF

j_call: TRBJ2-1
clone_size: .
v_call: TRBV20-1
cdr3_length: 14
d_call: .
cdr3_nt: TGCAGGGCCGGGGAGTTCATGGCCTCCAATGAGCAGTTCTTC
cdr3_aa: CRAGEFMASNEQFF

j_call: TRBJ1-1
clone_size: .
v_call: TRBV5-1
cdr3_length: 13
d_call: .
cdr3_nt: TGCGCCAGCAGCTTTCGGACTAACACTGAAGCTTTCTTT
cdr3_aa: CASSFRTNTEAFF

j_call: TRBJ2-3
clone_size: .
v_call: TRBV29-1
cdr3_length: 12
d_call: .
cdr3_nt: TGCAGCGTTGATATGGGCAAAGATACGCCGTATTTT
cdr3_aa: CSVDMGKDTPYF

j_call: TRBJ1-3
clone_size: .
v_call: TRBV6-5
cdr3_length: 15
d_call: .
cdr3_nt: .
cdr3_aa: CASSYDVGEGNTIHF

j_call: TRBJ2-7
clone_size: many
v_call: TRBV6-2/TRBV6-3
cdr3_length: 14
d_call: .
cdr3_nt: TGTGCCAGCAGTTACATGGGGACCTTTCGGGAGCAGTACTTC
cdr3_aa: CASSYMGTFREQYF

j_call: TRBJ2-1
clone_size: .
v_call: TRBV12-3/TRBV12-4
cdr3_length: 15
d_call: .
cdr3_nt: TGTGCCAGCATCCCCCGTCAGCTCTCCTACAATGAGCAGTTCTTC
cdr3_aa: CASIPRQLSYNEQFF

j_call: TRBJ2-1
clone_size: many
v_call: TRBV6-2/TRBV6-3
cdr3_length: 11
d_call: .
cdr3_nt: TGTGCCAGCCAGGACCCTAATGAGCAGTTCTTC
cdr3_aa: CASQDPNEQFF

j_call: TRBJ2-7
clone_size: many
v_call: TRBV28
cdr3_length: 14
d_call: .
cdr3_nt: TGTGCCAGCAGTTTAGCGTTTAGCTCCTACGAGCAGTACTTC
cdr3_aa: CASSLAFSSYEQYF

j_call: TRBJ2-2
clone_size: few
v_call: TRBV6-2/TRBV6-3
cdr3_length: 14
d_call: .
cdr3_nt: TGTGCCAGCAGTTACTCCCTAGTGGCCGGGGAGCTGTTTTTT
cdr3_aa: CASSYSLVAGELFF

j_call: TRBJ2-1
clone_size: many
v_call: TRBV6-5
cdr3_length: 13
d_call: TRBD2
cdr3_nt: TGTGCCGCTCGGGAGGACCCCTACAATGAGCAGTTCTTC
cdr3_aa: CAAREDPYNEQFF

j_call: TRBJ2-7
clone_size: many
v_call: TRBV6-5
cdr3_length: 13
d_call: .
cdr3_nt: TGTGCCAGCAGTTACTCGAGGGGATACGAGCAGTACTTC
cdr3_aa: CASSYSRGYEQYF

j_call: TRBJ2-3
clone_size: .
v_call: TRBV25-1
cdr3_length: 17
d_call: TRBD1
cdr3_nt: TGTGCCAGCAGTGAAACGCCGGGACAGGGGGTTGGAGATGCGCAGTATTTT
cdr3_aa: CASSETPGQGVGDAQYF

j_call: TRBJ2-1
clone_size: few
v_call: TRBV7-9
cdr3_length: 15
d_call: .
cdr3_nt: TGTGCCAGCAGCTTAGCTGGGAGCTCCTACAATGGGCAGTTCTTC
cdr3_aa: CASSLAGSSYNGQFF

j_call: TRBJ1-1
clone_size: many
v_call: TRBV2
cdr3_length: 13
d_call: .
cdr3_nt: TGTGCCAGCACTTTGGACAGTAACACTGAAGCTTTCTTT
cdr3_aa: CASTLDSNTEAFF

j_call: TRBJ2-7
clone_size: .
v_call: TRBV20-1
cdr3_length: 15
d_call: TRBD2
cdr3_nt: TGCAGTGCTAGTCTCTCTAGCGGGAGAGGGCGGGAGCAGTACTTC
cdr3_aa: CSASLSSGRGREQYF

j_call: TRBJ2-7
clone_size: many
v_call: TRBV20-1
cdr3_length: 14
d_call: TRBD2
cdr3_nt: TGCAGTGCGGATACCGGGACTAGCAGAAGGGGGCAGTACTTC
cdr3_aa: CSADTGTSRRGQYF

j_call: TRBJ2-7
clone_size: many
v_call: TRBV7-9
cdr3_length: 15
d_call: .
cdr3_nt: TGTGCCAGCAGCTTAGGGATTCGCGTGATTAACGAGCAGTACTTC
cdr3_aa: CASSLGIRVINEQYF

j_call: TRBJ2-6
clone_size: many
v_call: TRBV5-1
cdr3_length: 17
d_call: .
cdr3_nt: TGCGCCAGCAGTCCACAGGGCGTAGGCACTGGGGCCAACGTCCTGACTTTC
cdr3_aa: CASSPQGVGTGANVLTF

j_call: TRBJ2-7
clone_size: many
v_call: TRBV11-3
cdr3_length: 14
d_call: .
cdr3_nt: TGTGCCAGCAGCTTGACCGGGATCACCTACGAGCAGTACTTC
cdr3_aa: CASSLTGITYEQYF

j_call: TRBJ2-7
clone_size: many
v_call: TRBV11-2
cdr3_length: 14
d_call: TRBD1
cdr3_nt: TGTGCCAGCAGCCCTCGGACAGGGGGGAACGAGCAGTACTTC
cdr3_aa: CASSPRTGGNEQYF

j_call: TRBJ2-6
clone_size: .
v_call: TRBV13
cdr3_length: 16
d_call: .
cdr3_nt: TGTGCCAGCAGCTCCTATAAGGACTCTGGGGCCAACGTCCTGACTTTC
cdr3_aa: CASSSYKDSGANVLTF